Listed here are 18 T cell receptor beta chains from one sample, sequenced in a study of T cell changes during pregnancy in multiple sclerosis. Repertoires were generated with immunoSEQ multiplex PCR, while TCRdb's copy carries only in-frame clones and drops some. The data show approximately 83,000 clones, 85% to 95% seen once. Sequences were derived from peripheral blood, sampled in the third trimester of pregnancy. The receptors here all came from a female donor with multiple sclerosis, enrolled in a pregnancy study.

CDR3 DNA: TGCGCCAGCTACAAGAACACCGGGGAGCTGTTTTTT. Translation: CASYKNTGELFF. This chain uses TRBV5-1 with TRBJ2-2; D call uncertain. Trimming pared 7 bases from V and 1 base from J, leaving 5 bases between. The V gene's germline CDR1 is SGHRS and CDR2 YFSETQ. This CDR3 is built from 12 residues.

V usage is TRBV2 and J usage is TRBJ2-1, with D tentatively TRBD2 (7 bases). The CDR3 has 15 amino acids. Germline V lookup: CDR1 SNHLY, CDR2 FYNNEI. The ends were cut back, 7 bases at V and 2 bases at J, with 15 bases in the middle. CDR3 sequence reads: CASTTGRVPYNEQFF. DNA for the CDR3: TGTGCCAGCACAACAGGGAGGGTTCCCTACAATGAGCAGTTCTTC.

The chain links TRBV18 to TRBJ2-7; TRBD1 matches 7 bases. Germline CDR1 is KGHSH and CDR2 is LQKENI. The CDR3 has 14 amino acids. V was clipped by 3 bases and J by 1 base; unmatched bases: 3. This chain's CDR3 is CASSPGRGSYEQYF. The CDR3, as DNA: TGTGCCAGCTCACCTGGCAGGGGGTCCTACGAGCAGTACTTC.

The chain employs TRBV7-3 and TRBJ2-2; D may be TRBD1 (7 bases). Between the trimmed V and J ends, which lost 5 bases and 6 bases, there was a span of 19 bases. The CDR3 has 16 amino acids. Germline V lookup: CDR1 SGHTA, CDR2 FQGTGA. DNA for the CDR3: TGTGCCAGCAGCCCGAGAATCCAGGGGGAGGCCGGGGAGCTGTTTTTT. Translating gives CASSPRIQGEAGELFF.

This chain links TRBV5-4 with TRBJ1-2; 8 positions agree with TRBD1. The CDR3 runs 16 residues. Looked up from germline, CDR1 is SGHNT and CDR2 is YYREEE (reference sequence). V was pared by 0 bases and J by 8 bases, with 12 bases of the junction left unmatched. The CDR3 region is CASSLGAGGGFWGYTF. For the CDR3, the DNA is TGTGCCAGCAGCTTGGGTGCAGGGGGCGGCTTTTGGGGCTACACCTTC.

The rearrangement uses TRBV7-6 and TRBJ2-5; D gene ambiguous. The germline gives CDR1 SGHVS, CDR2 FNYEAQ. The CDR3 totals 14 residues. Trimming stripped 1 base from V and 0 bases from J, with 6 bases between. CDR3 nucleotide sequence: TGTGCCAGCAGCTTAGGCGTCAACCAAGAGACCCAGTACTTC. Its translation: CASSLGVNQETQYF.

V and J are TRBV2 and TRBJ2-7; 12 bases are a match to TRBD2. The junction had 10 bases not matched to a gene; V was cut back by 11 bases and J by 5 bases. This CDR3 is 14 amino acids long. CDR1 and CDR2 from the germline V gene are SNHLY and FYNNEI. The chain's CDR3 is CAGSWTSGKDEQYF. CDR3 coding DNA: TGTGCCGGTTCCTGGACTAGCGGGAAGGACGAGCAGTACTTC.

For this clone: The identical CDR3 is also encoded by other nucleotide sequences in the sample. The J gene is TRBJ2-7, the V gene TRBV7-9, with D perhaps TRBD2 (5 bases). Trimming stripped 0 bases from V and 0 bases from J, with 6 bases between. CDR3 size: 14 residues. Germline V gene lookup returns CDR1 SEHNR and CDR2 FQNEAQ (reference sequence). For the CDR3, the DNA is TGTGCCAGCAGCTTAGCTGGGAGCTCCTACGAGCAGTACTTC. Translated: CASSLAGSSYEQYF.

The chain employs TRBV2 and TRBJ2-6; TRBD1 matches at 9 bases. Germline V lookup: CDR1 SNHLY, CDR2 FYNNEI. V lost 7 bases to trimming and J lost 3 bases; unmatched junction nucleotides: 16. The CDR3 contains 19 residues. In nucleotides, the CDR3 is TGTGCCAGCATTAAATCGCCGGGACAGGGCAAAGGTGGGGCCAACGTCCTGACTTTC. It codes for CASIKSPGQGKGGANVLTF.

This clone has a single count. CDR3 nucleotides: TGCGCCAGCAGCCAAGATTACCCAGGAACTAGCAATCAGCCCCAGCATTTT. Protein product: CASSQDYPGTSNQPQHF. The chain couples TRBV4-1 to TRBJ1-5, with D hard to call. CDR1 is MGHRA and CDR2 is YSYEKL in the germline V gene. Trimming pared 0 bases from V and 0 bases from J, leaving 12 bases between. The CDR3 loop spans 17 amino acids.

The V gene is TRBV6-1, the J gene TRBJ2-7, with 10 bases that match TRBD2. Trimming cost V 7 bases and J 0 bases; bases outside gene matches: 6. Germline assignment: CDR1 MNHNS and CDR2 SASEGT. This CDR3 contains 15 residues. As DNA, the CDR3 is TGTGCCAGCACGGCTAGCGGGAGTAGCTCCTACGAGCAGTACTTC. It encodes CASTASGSSSYEQYF.

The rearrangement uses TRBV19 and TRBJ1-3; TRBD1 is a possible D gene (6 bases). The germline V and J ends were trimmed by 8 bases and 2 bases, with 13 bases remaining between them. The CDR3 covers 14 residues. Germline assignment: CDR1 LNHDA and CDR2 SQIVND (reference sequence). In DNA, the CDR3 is TGTGCCAGTGGGAGAGGGGGACCTGGAAACACCATATATTTT. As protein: CASGRGGPGNTIYF.

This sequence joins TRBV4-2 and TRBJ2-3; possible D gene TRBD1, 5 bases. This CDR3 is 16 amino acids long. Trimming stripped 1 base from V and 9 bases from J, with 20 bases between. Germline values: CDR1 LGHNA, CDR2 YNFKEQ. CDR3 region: CASSQGSRGAFDTQYF. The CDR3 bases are TGTGCCAGCAGCCAAGGAAGTAGGGGCGCGTTTGACACGCAGTATTTT.

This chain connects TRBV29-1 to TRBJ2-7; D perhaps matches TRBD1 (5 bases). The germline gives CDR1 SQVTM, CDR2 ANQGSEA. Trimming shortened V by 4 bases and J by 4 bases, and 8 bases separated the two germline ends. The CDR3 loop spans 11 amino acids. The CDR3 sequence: CSVAAGYEQYF. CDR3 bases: TGCAGCGTTGCTGCAGGGTACGAGCAGTACTTC.

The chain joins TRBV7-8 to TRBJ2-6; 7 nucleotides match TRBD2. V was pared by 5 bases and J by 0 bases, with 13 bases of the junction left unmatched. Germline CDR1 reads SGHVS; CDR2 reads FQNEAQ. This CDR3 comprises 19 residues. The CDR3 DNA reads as TGTGCCAGCAGCGCGCTAGCGGCGCGGGTGGGCTCTGGGGCCAACGTCCTGACTTTC. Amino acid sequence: CASSALAARVGSGANVLTF.

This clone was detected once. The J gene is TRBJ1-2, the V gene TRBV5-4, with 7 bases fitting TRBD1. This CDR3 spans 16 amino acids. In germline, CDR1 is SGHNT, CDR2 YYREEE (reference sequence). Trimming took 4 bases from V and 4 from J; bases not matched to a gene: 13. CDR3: CASSPETGSKSYGYTF. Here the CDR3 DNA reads TGTGCCAGCAGCCCAGAGACAGGGTCAAAGTCCTATGGCTACACCTTC.

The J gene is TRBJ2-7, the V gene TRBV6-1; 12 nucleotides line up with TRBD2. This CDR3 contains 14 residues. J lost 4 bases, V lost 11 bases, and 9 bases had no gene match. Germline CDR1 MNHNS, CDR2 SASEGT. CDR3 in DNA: TGTGCCGGGAAGACTAGCGGGAGTTCGTACGAGCAGTACTTC. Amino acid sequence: CAGKTSGSSYEQYF.

CDR3 protein: CASSLSGGGEKLFF. The CDR3 DNA sequence: TGTGCCAGCAGTTTATCCGGGGGGGGTGAAAAACTGTTTTTT. The genes are TRBV28 and TRBJ1-4; D might be TRBD1 (5 bases). Between the trimmed V and J ends, which lost 1 base and 7 bases, there was a span of 10 bases. The CDR3 covers 14 residues. From germline, CDR1 is MDHEN and CDR2 SYDVKM.